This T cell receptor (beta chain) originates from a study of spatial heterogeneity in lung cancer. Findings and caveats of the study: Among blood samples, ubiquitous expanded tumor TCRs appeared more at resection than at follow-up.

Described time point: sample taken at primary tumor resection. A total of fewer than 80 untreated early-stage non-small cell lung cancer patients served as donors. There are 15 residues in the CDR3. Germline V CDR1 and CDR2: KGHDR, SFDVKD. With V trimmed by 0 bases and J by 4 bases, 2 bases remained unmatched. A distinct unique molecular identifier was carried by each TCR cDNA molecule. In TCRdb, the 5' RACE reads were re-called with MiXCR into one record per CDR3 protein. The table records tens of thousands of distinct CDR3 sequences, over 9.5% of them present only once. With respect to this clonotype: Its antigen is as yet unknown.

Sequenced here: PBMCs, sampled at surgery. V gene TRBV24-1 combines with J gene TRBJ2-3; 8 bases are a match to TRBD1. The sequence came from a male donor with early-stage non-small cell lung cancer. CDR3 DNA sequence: TGTGCCACCAGTGATTTGTCAGGGGGCGCAGATACGCAGTATTTT. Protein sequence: CATSDLSGGADTQYF.